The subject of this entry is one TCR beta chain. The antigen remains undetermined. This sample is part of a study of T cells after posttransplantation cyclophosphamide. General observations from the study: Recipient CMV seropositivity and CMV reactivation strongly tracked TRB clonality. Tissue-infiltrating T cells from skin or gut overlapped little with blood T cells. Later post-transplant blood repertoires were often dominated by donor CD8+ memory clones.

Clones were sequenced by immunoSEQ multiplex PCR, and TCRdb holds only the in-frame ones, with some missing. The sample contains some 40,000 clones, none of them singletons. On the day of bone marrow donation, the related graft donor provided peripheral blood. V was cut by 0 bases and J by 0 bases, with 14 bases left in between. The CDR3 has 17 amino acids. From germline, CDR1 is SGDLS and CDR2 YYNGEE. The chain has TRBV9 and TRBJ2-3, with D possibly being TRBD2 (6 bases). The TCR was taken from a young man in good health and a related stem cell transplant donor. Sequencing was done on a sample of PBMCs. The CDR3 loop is CASSVEGYRGSTDTQYF. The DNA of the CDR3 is TGTGCCAGCAGCGTAGAGGGGTACCGGGGGAGCACAGATACGCAGTATTTT.